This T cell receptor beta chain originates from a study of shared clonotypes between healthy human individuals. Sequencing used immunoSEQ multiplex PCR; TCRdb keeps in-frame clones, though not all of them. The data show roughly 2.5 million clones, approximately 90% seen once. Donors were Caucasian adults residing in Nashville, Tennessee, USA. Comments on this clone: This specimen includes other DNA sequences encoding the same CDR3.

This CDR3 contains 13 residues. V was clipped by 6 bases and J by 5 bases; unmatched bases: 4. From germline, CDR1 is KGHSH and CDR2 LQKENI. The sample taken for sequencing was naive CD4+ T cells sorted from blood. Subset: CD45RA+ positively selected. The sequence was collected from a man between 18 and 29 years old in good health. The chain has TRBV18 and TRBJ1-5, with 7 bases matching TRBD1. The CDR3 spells CASSPDRDQPQHF. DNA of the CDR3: TGTGCCAGCTCCCCCGACAGGGATCAGCCCCAGCATTTT. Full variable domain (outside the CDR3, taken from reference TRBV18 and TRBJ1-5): NAGVMQNPRHLVRRRGQEARLRCSPMKGHSHVYWYRQLPEEGLKFMVYLQKENIIDESGMPKERFSAEFPKEGPSILRIQQVVRGDSAAYFCASSPDRDQPQHFGDGTRLSIL.